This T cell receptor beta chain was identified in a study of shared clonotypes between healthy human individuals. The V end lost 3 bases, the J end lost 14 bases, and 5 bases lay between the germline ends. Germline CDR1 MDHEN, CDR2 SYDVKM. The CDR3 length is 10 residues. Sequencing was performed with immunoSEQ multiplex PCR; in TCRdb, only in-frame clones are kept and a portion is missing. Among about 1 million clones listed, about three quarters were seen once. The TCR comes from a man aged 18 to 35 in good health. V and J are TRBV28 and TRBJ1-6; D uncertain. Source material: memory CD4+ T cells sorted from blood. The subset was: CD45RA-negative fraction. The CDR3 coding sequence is TGTGCCAGCAGTTTTAACACCCTCCACTTT. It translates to CASSFNTLHF.